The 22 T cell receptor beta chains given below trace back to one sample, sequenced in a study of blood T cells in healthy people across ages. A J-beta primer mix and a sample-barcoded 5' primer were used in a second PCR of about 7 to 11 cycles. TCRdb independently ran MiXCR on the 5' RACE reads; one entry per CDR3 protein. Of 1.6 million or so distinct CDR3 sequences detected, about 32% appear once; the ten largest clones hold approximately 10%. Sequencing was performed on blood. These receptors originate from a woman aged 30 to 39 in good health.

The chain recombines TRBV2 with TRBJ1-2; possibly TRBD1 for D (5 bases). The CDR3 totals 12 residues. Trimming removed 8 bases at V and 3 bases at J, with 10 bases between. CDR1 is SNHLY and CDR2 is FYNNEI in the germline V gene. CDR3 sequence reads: CASPVGDYGYTF. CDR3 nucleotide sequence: TGTGCCAGCCCCGTGGGGGACTATGGCTACACCTTC.

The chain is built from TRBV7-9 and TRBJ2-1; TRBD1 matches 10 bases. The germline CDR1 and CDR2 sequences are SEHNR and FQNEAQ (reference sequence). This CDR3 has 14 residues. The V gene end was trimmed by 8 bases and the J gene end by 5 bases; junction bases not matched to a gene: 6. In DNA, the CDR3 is TGTGCCAGCGCGAGGACAGGGGGGAACAATGAGCAGTTCTTC. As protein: CASARTGGNNEQFF.

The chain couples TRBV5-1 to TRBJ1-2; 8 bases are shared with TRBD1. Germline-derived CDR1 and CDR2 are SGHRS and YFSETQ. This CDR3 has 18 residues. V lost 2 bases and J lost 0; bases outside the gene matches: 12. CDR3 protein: CASSFSSGTGGANYGYTF. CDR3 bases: TGCGCCAGCAGCTTCTCCTCCGGCACAGGGGGGGCTAACTATGGCTACACCTTC.

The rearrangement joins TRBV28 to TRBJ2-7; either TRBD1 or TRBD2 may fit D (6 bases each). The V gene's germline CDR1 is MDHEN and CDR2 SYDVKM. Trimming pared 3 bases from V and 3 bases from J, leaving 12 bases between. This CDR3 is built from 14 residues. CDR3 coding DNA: TGTGCCAGCAGTTTGGAGGGGGGCGACTACGAGCAGTACTTC. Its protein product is CASSLEGGDYEQYF.

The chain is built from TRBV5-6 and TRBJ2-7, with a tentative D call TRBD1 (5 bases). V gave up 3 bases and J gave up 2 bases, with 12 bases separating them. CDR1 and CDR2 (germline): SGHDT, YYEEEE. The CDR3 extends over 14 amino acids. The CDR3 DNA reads TGTGCCAGCAGCTACAGACAGAGGACCTACGAGCAGTACTTC. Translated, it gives CASSYRQRTYEQYF.

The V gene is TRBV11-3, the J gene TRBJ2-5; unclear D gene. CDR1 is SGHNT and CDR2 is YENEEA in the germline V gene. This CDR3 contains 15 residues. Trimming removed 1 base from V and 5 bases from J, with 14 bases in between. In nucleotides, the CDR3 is TGTGCCAGCAGCTTAGCCCCCCCCCCCGGGGAGACCCAGTACTTC. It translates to CASSLAPPPGETQYF.

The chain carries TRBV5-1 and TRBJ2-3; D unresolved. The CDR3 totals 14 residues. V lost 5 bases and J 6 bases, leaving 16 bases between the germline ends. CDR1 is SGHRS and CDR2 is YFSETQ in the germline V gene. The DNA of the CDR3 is TGCGCCAGCAGGGTTGAGACTTCCACCGATACGCAGTATTTT. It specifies CASRVETSTDTQYF.

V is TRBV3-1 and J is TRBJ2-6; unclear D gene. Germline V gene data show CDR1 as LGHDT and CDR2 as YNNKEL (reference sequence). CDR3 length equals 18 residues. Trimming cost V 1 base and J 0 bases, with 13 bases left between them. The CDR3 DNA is TGTGCCAGCAGCCAAGGGGCACCAAACTTCTCTGGGGCCAACGTCCTGACTTTC. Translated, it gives CASSQGAPNFSGANVLTF.

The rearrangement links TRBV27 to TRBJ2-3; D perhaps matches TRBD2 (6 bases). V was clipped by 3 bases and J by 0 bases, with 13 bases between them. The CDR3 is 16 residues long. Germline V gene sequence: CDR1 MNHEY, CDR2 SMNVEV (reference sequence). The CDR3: CASSFKEGTSTDTQYF. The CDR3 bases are TGTGCCAGCAGTTTTAAGGAGGGAACTAGCACAGATACGCAGTATTTT.

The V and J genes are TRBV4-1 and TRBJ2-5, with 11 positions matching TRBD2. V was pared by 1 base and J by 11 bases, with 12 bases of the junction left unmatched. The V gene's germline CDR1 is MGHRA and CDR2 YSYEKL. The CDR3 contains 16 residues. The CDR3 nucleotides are TGCGCCAGCAGCCAAGGTAGCGGGGGGGCCTACAATGAGCAGTACTTC. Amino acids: CASSQGSGGAYNEQYF.

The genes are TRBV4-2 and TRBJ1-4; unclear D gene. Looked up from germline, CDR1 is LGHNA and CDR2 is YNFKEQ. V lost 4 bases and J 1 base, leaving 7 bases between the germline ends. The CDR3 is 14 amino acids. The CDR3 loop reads CASSRDQTNEKLFF. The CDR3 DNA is TGTGCCAGCAGCCGAGACCAAACTAATGAAAAACTGTTTTTT.

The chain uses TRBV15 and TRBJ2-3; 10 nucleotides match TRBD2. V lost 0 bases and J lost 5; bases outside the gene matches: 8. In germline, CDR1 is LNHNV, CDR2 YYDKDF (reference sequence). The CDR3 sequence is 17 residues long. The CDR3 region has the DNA TGTGCCACCAGCAGAGATAGGCAGCGGGGGGGCTTAGATACGCAGTATTTT. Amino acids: CATSRDRQRGGLDTQYF.

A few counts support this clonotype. In nucleotides, the CDR3 is TGTGCCATCAGTTGGGCAGGGCAGGGGGGCAAGGATACGCAGTATTTT. It translates to CAISWAGQGGKDTQYF. The gene calls are TRBV10-3 and TRBJ2-3; maybe TRBD1 (7 bases). The CDR3 is 16 residues long. Between the trimmed V and J ends, which lost 5 bases and 6 bases, there was a span of 21 bases. Per germline, CDR1 ENHRY and CDR2 SYGVKD.

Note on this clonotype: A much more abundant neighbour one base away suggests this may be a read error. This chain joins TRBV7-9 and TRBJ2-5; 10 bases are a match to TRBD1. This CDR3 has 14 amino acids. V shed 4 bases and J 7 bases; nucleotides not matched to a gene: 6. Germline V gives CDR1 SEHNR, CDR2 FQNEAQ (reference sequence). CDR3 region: CASSYGTGAGTQYF. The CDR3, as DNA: TGTGCCAGCAGCTACGGGACAGGGGCAGGGACCCAGTACTTC.

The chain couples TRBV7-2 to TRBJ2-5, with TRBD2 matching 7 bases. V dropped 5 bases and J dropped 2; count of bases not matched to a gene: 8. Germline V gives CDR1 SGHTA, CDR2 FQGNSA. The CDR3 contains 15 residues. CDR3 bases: TGTGCCAGCAGCGCACTCGGGACTATTCAAGAGACCCAGTACTTC. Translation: CASSALGTIQETQYF.

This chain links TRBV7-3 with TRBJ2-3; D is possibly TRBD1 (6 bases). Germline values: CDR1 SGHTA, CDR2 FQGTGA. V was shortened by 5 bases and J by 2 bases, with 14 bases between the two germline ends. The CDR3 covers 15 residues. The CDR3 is CASSPHGQFTDTQYF. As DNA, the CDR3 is TGTGCCAGCAGCCCCCATGGACAGTTCACAGATACGCAGTATTTT.

CDR3 nucleotides: TGTGCCAGCAGCTTAGGCCACAGCTCCTACGAGCAGTACTTC. Protein product: CASSLGHSSYEQYF. The V gene is TRBV7-2, the J gene TRBJ2-7; D unresolved. This CDR3 contains 14 residues. Germline CDR1 SGHTA, CDR2 FQGNSA. The germline V and J ends were trimmed by 1 base and 0 bases, with 7 bases remaining between them.

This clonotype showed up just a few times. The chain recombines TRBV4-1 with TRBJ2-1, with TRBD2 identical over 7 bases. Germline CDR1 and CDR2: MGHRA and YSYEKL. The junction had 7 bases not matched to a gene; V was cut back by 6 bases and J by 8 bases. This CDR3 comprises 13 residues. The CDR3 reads CASRGEGGDEQFF. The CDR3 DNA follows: TGCGCCAGCAGAGGGGAGGGTGGAGATGAGCAGTTCTTC.

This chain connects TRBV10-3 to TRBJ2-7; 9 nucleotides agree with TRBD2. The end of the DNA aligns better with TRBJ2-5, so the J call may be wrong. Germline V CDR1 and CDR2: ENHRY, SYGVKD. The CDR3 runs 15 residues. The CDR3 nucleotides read TGTGCCATCAGTGAGTTAGCGGGGGCCCAAGAGACCCAGTACTTC. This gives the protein CAISELAGAQETQYF.

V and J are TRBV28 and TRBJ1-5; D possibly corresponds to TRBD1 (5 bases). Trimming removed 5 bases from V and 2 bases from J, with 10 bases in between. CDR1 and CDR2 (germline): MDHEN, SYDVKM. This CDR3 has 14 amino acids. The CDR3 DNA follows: TGTGCCAGCAGTAACCAGGGTGGCAATCAGCCCCAGCATTTT. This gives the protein CASSNQGGNQPQHF. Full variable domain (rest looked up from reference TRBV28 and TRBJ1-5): DVKVTQSSRYLVKRTGEKVFLECVQDMDHENMFWYRQDPGLGLRLIYFSYDVKMKEKGDIPEGYSVSREKKERFSLILESASTNQTSMYLCASSNQGGNQPQHFGDGTRLSIL.

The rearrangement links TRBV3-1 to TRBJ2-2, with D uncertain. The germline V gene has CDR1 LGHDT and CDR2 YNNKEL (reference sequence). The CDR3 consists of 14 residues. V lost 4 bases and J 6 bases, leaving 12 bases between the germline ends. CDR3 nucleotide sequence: TGTGCCAGCAGCCTTGTGGCTGGGGCCGGGGAGCTGTTTTTT. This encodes CASSLVAGAGELFF.

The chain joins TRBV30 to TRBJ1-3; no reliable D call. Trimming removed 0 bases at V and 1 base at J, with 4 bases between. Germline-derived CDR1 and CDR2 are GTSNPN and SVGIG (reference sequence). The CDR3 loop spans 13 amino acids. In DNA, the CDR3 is TGTGCCTGGAGTGTACTTTCTGGAAACACCATATATTTT. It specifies CAWSVLSGNTIYF. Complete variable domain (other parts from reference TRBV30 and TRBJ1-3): SQTIHQWPATLVQPVGSPLSLECTVEGTSNPNLYWYRQAAGRGLQLLFYSVGIGQISSEVPQNLSASRPQDRQFILSSKKLLLSDSGFYLCAWSVLSGNTIYFGEGSWLTVV.